The TCR beta chain under discussion was sequenced for a study of blood T cells in healthy people across ages. Study results and caveats: Measured against age, TCR beta diversity per million T cells decreased in a roughly linear manner.

Using a J-beta primer mix together with a sample-barcoded 5' primer, a second PCR was run for roughly 6 to 11 cycles. MiXCR, run by TCRdb on the 5' RACE reads, gives a single entry per CDR3 protein. The table shows 700,000 or so distinct CDR3 sequences, with around 41% occurring only once. The V and J ends lost 5 bases and 8 bases, in that order; junction bases with no gene match: 14. The CDR3 runs 16 residues. In germline, CDR1 is SNHLY, CDR2 FYNNEI. On this clonotype itself: The target antigen is unknown.

Individuals who donated were healthy Caucasians from Russia aged about 6 to 100. Donors gave ten milliliters of peripheral blood apiece. Sequenced: blood. The chain employs TRBV2 and TRBJ2-1; 8 bases map to TRBD1. This TCR was recovered from a man at least 80 years old in good health. CDR3 sequence: CASSKGQAALSDEQFF. The CDR3 DNA follows: TGTGCCAGCAGTAAGGGACAGGCGGCCCTTAGCGATGAGCAGTTCTTC.